The T cell receptor (beta chain) under discussion was sequenced for a study of blood T cells in healthy people across ages. Broader study findings: Strong correlation existed between TCR beta diversity and naive T cell percentage.

The second PCR ran about 6 to 12 cycles with a sample-barcoded 5' primer and J-beta primers. TCRdb reprocessed the 5' RACE reads with MiXCR, giving one entry per CDR3 protein. The repertoire holds around 900,000 distinct CDR3 sequences, with roughly half as singletons. To note about this clonotype: No antigen is known for it.

From germline, CDR1 is SGHTA and CDR2 FQGNSA. This CDR3 is built from 15 residues. V lost 7 bases, J lost 6 bases, and 8 bases stayed unmatched. J is TRBJ2-2 and V is TRBV7-2, with 10 bases lining up with TRBD2. The sequenced material came from blood. This receptor was taken from a woman between 55 and 75 years old in good health. The CDR3 DNA is TGTGCCAGCATCCAGCGGGGGGGGGTTTCCGGGGAGCTGTTTTTT. It specifies CASIQRGGVSGELFF.